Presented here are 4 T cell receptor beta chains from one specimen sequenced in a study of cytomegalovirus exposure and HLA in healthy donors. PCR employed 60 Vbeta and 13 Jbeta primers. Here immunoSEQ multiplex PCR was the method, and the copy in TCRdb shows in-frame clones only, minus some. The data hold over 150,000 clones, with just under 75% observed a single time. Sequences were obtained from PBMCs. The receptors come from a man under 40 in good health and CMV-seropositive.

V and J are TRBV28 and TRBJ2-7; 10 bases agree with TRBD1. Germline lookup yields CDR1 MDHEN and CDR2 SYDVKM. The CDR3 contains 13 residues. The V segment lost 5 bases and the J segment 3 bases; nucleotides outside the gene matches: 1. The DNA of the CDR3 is TGTGCCAGCAGTGGACAGGGGGGCTACGAGCAGTACTTC. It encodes CASSGQGGYEQYF. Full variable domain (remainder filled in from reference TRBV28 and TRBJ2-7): DVKVTQSSRYLVKRTGEKVFLECVQDMDHENMFWYRQDPGLGLRLIYFSYDVKMKEKGDIPEGYSVSREKKERFSLILESASTNQTSMYLCASSGQGGYEQYFGPGTRLTVT.

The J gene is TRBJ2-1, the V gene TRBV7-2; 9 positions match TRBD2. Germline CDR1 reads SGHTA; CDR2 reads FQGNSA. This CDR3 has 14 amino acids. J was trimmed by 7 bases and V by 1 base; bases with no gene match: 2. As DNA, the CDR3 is TGTGCCAGCAGCTTAGTCCTAGCGGGGAATGAGCAGTTCTTC. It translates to CASSLVLAGNEQFF.

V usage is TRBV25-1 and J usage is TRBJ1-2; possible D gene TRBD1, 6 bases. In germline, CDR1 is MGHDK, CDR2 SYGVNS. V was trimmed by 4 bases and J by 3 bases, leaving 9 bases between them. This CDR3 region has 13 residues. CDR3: CASSGTAHYGYTF. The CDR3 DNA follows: TGTGCCAGCAGTGGGACAGCCCACTATGGCTACACCTTC.

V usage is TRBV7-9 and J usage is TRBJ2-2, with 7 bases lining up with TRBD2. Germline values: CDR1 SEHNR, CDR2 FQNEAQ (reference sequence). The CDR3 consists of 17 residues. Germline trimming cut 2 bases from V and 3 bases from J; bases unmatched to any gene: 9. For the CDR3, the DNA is TGTGCCAGCAGCTTACTCCCCCCAACTAGCGACACCGGGGAGCTGTTTTTT. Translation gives CASSLLPPTSDTGELFF.